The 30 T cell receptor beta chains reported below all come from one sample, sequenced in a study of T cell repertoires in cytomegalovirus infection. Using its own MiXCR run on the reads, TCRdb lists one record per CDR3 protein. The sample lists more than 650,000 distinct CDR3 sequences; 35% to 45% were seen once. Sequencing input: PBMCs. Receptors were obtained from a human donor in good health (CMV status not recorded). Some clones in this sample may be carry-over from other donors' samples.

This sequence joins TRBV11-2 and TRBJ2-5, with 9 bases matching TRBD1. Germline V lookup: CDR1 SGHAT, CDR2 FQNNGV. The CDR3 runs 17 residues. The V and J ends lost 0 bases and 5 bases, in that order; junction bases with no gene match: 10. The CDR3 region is CASSLDLGTGLAETQYF. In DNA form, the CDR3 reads TGTGCCAGCAGCTTAGATCTCGGGACAGGGCTGGCGGAGACCCAGTACTTC.

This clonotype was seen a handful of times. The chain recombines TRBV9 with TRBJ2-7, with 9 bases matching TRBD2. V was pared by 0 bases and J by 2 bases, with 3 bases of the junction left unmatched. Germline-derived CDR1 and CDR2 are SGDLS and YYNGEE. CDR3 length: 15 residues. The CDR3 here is CASSVEAGGAYEQYF. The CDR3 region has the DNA TGTGCCAGCAGCGTAGAAGCGGGGGGCGCCTACGAGCAGTACTTC.

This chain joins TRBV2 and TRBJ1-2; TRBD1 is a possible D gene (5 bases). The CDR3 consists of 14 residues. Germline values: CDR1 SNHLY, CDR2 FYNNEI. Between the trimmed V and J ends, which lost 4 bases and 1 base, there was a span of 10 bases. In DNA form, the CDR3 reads TGTGCCAGCAGTGTAGGCAGGGTTAACTATGGCTACACCTTC. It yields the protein CASSVGRVNYGYTF.

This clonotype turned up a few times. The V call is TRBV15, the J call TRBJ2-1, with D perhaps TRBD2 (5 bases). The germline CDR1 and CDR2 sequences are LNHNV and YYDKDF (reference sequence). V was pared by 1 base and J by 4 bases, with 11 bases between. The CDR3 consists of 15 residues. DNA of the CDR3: TGTGCCACCAGCAGAGGAGCGGCCCTATACAATGAGCAGTTCTTC. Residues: CATSRGAALYNEQFF.

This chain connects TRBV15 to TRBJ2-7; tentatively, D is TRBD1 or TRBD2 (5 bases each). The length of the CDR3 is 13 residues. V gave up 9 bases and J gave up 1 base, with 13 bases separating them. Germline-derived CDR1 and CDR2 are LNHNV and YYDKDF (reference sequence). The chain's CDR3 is CATSRGESYEQYF. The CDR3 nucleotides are TGTGCCACTTCCCGAGGGGAATCCTACGAGCAGTACTTC.

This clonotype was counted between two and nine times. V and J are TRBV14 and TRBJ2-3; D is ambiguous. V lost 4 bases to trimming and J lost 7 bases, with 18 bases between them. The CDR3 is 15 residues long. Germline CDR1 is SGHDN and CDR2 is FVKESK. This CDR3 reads CASSPLGDLTYTQYF. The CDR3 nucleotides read TGTGCCAGCAGCCCGCTCGGAGACCTCACCTATACGCAGTATTTT. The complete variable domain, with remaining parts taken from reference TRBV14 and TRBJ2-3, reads EAGVTQFPSHSVIEKGQTVTLRCDPISGHDNLYWYRRVMGKEIKFLLHFVKESKQDESGMPNNRFLAERTGGTYSTLKVQPAELEDSGVYFCASSPLGDLTYTQYFGPGTRLTVL.

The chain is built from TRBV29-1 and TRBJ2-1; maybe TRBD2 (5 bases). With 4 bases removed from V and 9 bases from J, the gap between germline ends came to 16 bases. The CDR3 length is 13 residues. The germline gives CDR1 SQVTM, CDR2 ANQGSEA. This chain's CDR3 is CSVVRGSFIEQFF. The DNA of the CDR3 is TGCAGCGTTGTTCGTGGGAGCTTTATTGAGCAGTTCTTC.

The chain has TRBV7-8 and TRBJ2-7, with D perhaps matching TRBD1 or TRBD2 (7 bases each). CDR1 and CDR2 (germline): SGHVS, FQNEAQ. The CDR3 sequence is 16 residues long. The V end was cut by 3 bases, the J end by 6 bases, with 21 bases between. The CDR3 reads CASSLPPRGREIEQYF. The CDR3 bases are TGTGCCAGCAGCTTGCCCCCAAGGGGGCGGGAGATCGAGCAGTACTTC.

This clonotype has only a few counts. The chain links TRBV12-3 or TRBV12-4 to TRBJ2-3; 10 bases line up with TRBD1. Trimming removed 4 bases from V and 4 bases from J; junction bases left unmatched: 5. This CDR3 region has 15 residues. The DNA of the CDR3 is TGTGCCAGCAGTTCCCCCGACAGGGGGCCAGATACGCAGTATTTT. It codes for CASSSPDRGPDTQYF.

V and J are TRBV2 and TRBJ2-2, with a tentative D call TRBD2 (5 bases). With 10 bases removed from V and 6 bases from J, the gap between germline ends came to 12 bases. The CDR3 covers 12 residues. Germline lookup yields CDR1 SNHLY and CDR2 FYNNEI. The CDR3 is CATRRTAGELFF. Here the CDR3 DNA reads TGTGCCACCAGGAGGACGGCCGGGGAGCTGTTTTTT.

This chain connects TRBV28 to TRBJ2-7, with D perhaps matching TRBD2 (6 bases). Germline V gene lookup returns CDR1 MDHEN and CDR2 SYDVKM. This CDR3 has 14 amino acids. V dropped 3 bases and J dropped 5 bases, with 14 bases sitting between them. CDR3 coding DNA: TGTGCCAGCAGTTTTTCATCGGAGGGCCACGAGCAGTACTTC. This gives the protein CASSFSSEGHEQYF.

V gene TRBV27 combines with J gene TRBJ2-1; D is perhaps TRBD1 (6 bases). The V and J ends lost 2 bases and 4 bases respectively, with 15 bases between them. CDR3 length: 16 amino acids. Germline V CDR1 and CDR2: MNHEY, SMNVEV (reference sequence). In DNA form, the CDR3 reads TGTGCCAGCAGTTTAAGACCCAGGGGTCATTACAATGAGCAGTTCTTC. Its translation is CASSLRPRGHYNEQFF.

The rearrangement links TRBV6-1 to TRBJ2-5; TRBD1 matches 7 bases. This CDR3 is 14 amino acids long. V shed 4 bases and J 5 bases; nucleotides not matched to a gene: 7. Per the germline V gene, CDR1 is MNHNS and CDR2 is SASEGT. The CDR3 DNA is TGTGCCAGCAGTGGGAAAGGGGGCGTCGAGACCCAGTACTTC. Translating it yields CASSGKGGVETQYF.

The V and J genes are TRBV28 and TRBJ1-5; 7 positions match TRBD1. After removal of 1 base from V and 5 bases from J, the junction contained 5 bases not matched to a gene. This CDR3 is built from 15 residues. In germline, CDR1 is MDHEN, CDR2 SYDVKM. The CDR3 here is CASSLSDRVDQPQHF. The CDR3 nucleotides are TGTGCCAGCAGTTTATCCGACAGGGTCGATCAGCCCCAGCATTTT.

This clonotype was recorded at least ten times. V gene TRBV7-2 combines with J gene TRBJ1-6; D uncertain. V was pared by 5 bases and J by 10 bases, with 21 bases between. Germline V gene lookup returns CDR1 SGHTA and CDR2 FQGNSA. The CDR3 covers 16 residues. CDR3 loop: CASSPTKGGSNSPLHF. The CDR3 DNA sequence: TGTGCCAGCAGCCCCACCAAAGGAGGGAGTAACTCACCCCTCCACTTT.

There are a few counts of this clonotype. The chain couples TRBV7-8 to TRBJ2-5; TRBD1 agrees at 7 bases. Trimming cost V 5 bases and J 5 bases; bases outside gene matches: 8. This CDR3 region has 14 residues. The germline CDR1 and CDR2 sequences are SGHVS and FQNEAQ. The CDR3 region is CASSAATGLETQYF. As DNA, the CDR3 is TGTGCCAGCAGCGCGGCGACAGGGCTGGAGACCCAGTACTTC.

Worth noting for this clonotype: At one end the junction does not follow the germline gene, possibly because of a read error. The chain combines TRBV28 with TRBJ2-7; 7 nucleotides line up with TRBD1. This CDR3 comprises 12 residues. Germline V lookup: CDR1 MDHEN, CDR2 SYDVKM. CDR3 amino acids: CASSLSRGQNFF. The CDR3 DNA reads TGTGCCAGCAGTTTGTCACGGGGACAGAATTTCTTC.

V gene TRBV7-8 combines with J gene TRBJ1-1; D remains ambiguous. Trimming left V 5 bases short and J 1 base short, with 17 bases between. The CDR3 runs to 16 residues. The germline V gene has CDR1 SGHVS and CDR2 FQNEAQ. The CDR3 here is CASSPQGRRANTEAFF. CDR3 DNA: TGTGCCAGCAGCCCCCAAGGTAGGCGGGCGAACACTGAAGCTTTCTTT. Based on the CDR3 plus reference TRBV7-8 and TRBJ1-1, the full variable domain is GAGVSQSPRYKVAKRGQDVALRCDPISGHVSLFWYQQALGQGPEFLTYFQNEAQLDKSGLPSDRFFAERPEGSVSTLKIQRTQQEDSAVYLCASSPQGRRANTEAFFGQGTRLTVV.

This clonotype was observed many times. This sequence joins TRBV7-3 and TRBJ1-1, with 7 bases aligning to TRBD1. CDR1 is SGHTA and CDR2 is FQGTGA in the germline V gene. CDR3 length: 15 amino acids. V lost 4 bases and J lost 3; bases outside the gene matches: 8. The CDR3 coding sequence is TGTGCCAGCAGCTCTTCAGGGGGGGGGCACACTGAAGCTTTCTTT. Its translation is CASSSSGGGHTEAFF. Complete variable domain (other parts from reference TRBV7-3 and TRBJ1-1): GAGVSQTPSNKVTEKGKYVELRCDPISGHTALYWYRQSLGQGPEFLIYFQGTGAADDSGLPNDRFFAVRPEGSVSTLKIQRTERGDSAVYLCASSSSGGGHTEAFFGQGTRLTVV.

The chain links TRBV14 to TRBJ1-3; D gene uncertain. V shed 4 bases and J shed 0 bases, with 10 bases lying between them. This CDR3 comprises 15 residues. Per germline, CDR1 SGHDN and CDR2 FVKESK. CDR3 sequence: CASSPDGVSGNTIYF. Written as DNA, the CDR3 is TGTGCCAGCAGCCCGGACGGGGTCTCTGGAAACACCATATATTTT.

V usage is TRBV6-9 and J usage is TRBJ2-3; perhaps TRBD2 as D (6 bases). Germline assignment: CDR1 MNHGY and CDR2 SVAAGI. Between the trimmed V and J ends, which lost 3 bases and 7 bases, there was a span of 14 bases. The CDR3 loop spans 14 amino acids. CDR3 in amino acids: CASSYNLAKNTQYF. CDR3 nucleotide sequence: TGTGCCAGCAGTTACAATCTAGCGAAGAATACGCAGTATTTT.

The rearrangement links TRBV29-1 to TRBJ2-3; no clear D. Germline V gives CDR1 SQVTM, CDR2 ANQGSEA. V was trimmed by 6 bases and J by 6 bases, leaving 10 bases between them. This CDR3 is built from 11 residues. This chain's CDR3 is CSVSLGDTQYF. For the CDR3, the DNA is TGCAGCGTCTCCCTCGGGGATACGCAGTATTTT.

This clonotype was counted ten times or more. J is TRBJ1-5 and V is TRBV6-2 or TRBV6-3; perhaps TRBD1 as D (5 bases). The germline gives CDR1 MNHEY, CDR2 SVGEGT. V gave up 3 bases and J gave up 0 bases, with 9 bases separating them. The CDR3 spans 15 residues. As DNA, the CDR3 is TGTGCCAGCAGTTATGGGGCGGTTAGCAATCAGCCCCAGCATTTT. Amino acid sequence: CASSYGAVSNQPQHF.

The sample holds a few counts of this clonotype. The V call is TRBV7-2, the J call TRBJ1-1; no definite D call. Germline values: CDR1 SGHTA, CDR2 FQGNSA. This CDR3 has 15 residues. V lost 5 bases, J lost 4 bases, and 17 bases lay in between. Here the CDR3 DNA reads TGTGCCAGCAGCCCTCTCGGAGGTAGGGTCACTGAAGCTTTCTTT. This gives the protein CASSPLGGRVTEAFF.

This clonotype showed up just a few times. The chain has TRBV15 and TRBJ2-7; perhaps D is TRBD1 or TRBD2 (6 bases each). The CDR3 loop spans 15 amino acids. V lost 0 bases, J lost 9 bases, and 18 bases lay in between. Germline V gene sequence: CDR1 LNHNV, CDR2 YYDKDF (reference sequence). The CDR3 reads CATSREGRGGFGQYF. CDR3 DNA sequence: TGTGCCACCAGCAGAGAGGGCAGGGGAGGCTTCGGGCAGTACTTC. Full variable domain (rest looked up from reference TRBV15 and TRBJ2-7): DAMVIQNPRYQVTQFGKPVTLSCSQTLNHNVMYWYQQKSSQAPKLLFHYYDKDFNNEADTPDNFQSRRPNTSFCFLDIRSPGLGDTAMYLCATSREGRGGFGQYFGPGTRLTVT.

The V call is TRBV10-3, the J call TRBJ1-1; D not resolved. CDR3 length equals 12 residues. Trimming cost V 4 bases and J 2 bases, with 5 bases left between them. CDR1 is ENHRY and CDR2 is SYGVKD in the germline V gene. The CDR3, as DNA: TGTGCCATCAGTGCAGAAAACACTGAAGCTTTCTTT. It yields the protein CAISAENTEAFF.

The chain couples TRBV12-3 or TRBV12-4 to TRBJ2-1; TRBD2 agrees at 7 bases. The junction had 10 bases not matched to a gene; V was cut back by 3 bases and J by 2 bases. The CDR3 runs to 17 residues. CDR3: CASSLRGAGTTYNEQFF. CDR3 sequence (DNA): TGTGCCAGCAGTTTGAGGGGAGCGGGAACGACCTACAATGAGCAGTTCTTC.

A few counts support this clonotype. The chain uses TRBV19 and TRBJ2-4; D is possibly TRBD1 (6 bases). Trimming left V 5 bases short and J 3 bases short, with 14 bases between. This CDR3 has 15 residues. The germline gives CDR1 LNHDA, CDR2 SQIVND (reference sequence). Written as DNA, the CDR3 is TGTGCCAGTAGTCCTATGACAGGCTTCAAAAACATTCAGTACTTC. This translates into CASSPMTGFKNIQYF.

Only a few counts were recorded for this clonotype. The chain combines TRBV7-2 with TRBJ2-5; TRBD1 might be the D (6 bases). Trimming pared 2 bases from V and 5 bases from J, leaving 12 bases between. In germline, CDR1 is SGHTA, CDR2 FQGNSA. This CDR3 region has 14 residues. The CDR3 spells CASSLSTGRETQYF. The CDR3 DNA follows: TGTGCCAGCAGCTTAAGTACAGGGCGGGAGACCCAGTACTTC. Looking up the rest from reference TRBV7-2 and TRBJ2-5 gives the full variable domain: GAGVSQSPSNKVTEKGKDVELRCDPISGHTALYWYRQSLGQGLEFLIYFQGNSAPDKSGLPSDRFSAERTGGSVSTLTIQRTQQEDSAVYLCASSLSTGRETQYFGPGTRLLVL.

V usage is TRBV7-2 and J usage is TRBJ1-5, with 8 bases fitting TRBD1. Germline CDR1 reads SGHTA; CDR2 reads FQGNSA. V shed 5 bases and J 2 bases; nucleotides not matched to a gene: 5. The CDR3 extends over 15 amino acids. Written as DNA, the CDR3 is TGTGCCAGCAGCGCCAGGGGGCCGGGCAATCAGCCCCAGCATTTT. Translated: CASSARGPGNQPQHF.